The clone carrying this T cell receptor (beta chain) was detected only a few times. Its antigen remains unknown. This entry belongs to a study of T cell clones after liver transplantation. Study-level background: Three of eight recipients were HCV-positive; others had non-autoimmune, non-viral indications. Timepoints were pre-transplant, pre-withdrawal, and after withdrawal was completed or failed.

Clones were sequenced by immunoSEQ multiplex PCR, and TCRdb holds only the in-frame ones, with some missing. This sample carries about 58,000 clones, about 70% of them seen once, and the ten largest clones take about 3%. Findings and caveats of the study: Post-transplant, graft-donor-reactive CD4 TCRbeta sequences in blood dropped significantly in most of the 8 subjects.

This CDR3 is built from 15 residues. Trimming cost V 8 bases and J 3 bases; bases outside gene matches: 14. Germline CDR1 is GTSNPN and CDR2 is SVGIG (reference sequence). This chain joins TRBV30 and TRBJ2-5; 8 nucleotides line up with TRBD1. The specimen was CD4+ T cells from blood, collected at the approximately 15-month timepoint. This sequence originates from a human patient who received a liver transplant. Part of the T cells may come from the graft donor. For the CDR3, the DNA is TGTGCCCCATCCCGGAGGGACAGGCCCAAAGAGACCCAGTACTTC. Translated, it gives CAPSRRDRPKETQYF.